The 3 T cell receptor beta chains presented below share a single source sample, sequenced in a study of Tregs in tolerant kidney transplant recipients. Repertoires were generated with immunoSEQ multiplex PCR, while TCRdb's copy carries only in-frame clones and drops some. This specimen shows 25,000 to 35,000 clones; the ten leading clones hold under 9%. This specimen consisted of CD8+ T cells from blood, obtained before the transplant. The receptors originated from a human donor who received a combined kidney and bone marrow transplant.

On this clone itself: Read data end 3 residues before the CDR3 end; the end is taken from the germline J gene. This rearrangement joins TRBV5-4 to TRBJ2-1; the D is unclear. Germline assignment: CDR1 SGHNT and CDR2 YYREEE (reference sequence). Trimming pared 2 bases from V and 7 bases from J, leaving 10 bases between. The CDR3 runs to 13 residues. The sequenced CDR3 bases are TGTGCCAGCAGCTTCCGTTCGGTAAATGAG. Protein sequence: CASSFRSVNE. The full CDR3 reads CASSFRSVNEQFF.

Notes on this clone: The CDR3 end is not reached by the read, which stops 3 residues before it; the germline J gene fills it in. The genes are TRBV6-1 and TRBJ1-4; D is perhaps TRBD1 (6 bases). V lost 2 bases and J lost 5, with 15 bases in between. The length of the CDR3 is 16 residues. The germline V gene encodes CDR1 MNHNS and CDR2 SASEGT. The chain's CDR3 is CASSEWAGERNEKLFF. The CDR3 bases that were read are TGTGCCAGCAGTGAATGGGCAGGGGAGCGGAATGAAAAA.

A word on this clone: The observed sequence ends 3 residues before the CDR3 terminus, with the missing tail filled in from the germline J gene. The chain joins TRBV6-2 or TRBV6-3 to TRBJ2-1; no clear D. The V gene lost 0 bases and the J gene lost 8 bases, with 5 bases spanning the gap. The CDR3 has 12 amino acids. Germline CDR1 MNHEY, CDR2 SVGEGT. CDR3 amino acids: CASSYSYYEQFF. CDR3 bases read: TGTGCCAGCAGTTACTCGTATTATGAG.